This TCR beta chain was captured by sequencing in a study of blood T cells in healthy people across ages. This clonotype was seen only once. Its antigen is currently unknown. A second PCR of roughly 6 to 12 cycles used a sample-barcoded 5' primer and a J-beta primer mix. TCRdb recomputed calls from the 5' RACE reads with MiXCR, one row per CDR3 protein. The sample lists some 940,000 distinct CDR3 sequences; just under 30% were seen once. Whole-study findings and limits: TCR beta diversity tracked closely with naive T cell percentage. Compared with aged donors, long-lived donors showed fewer expanded clones, suggesting selection.

This CDR3 comprises 13 residues. The germline V gene has CDR1 SGHTA and CDR2 FQGTGA. Unmatched junction bases numbered 4, after V lost 5 bases and J lost 6 bases. The same sample was also studied in work on T cells of mothers and their children.

The origin of this receptor is a woman aged 40 to 50 in good health. The sequencing input was blood. This sequence joins TRBV7-3 and TRBJ1-1, with 9 bases matching TRBD1. The chain's CDR3 is CASSPQGAAEAFF. CDR3 sequence (DNA): TGTGCCAGCAGCCCACAGGGGGCTGCTGAAGCTTTCTTT.